This passage covers 25 T cell receptor beta chains from one sample sequenced in a study of response to subunit inactivated influenza vaccine. MiXCR, applied by TCRdb to the RT-PCR reads, yields one record per CDR3 protein. The sample shows some 800,000 distinct CDR3 sequences, over 20% of them seen only once. Here the sequenced sample was PBMCs from blood, taken 4 to 6 days after vaccination. The receptors originated from a man between 45 and 60 years old who received an inactivated influenza vaccine.

This clonotype was seen a handful of times. The V gene is TRBV10-2, the J gene TRBJ2-7; the D is unclear. Trimming shortened V by 7 bases and J by 2 bases, and 12 bases separated the two germline ends. Germline V CDR1 and CDR2: WSHSY, SAAADI. The CDR3 contains 13 residues. In DNA, the CDR3 is TGCGCCAGCAAGGGCAGCGAGACCTACGAGCAGTACTTC. Translation: CASKGSETYEQYF.

This chain links TRBV20-1 with TRBJ2-1; 7 bases map to TRBD1. From germline, CDR1 is DFQATT and CDR2 SNEGSKA (reference sequence). The CDR3 loop spans 15 amino acids. After removal of 3 bases from V and 0 bases from J, the junction contained 5 bases not matched to a gene. The CDR3 spells CSARATGVSYNEQFF. The CDR3 DNA sequence: TGCAGTGCTAGGGCAACAGGGGTCTCCTACAATGAGCAGTTCTTC.

This clonotype was seen at least ten times. This chain joins TRBV20-1 and TRBJ1-5, with D perhaps TRBD1 (6 bases). This CDR3 region has 14 residues. Germline V CDR1 and CDR2: DFQATT, SNEGSKA (reference sequence). The V gene lost 5 bases and the J gene lost 0 bases, with 11 bases spanning the gap. This chain's CDR3 is CSARQAYSNQPQHF. The DNA of the CDR3 is TGCAGTGCTCGACAGGCTTATAGCAATCAGCCCCAGCATTTT.

This sequence joins TRBV6-2 or TRBV6-3 and TRBJ2-1; 8 nucleotides align to TRBD2. The length of the CDR3 is 16 residues. V dropped 6 bases and J dropped 4; count of bases not matched to a gene: 11. Per the germline V gene, CDR1 is MNHEY and CDR2 is SVGEGT. In nucleotides, the CDR3 is TGTGCCAGCAGCCCCAGGGCCGCTAGCGGGTACAATGAGCAGTTCTTC. Translated, it gives CASSPRAASGYNEQFF.

The CDR3 region has the DNA TGTGCCAGCAGCATTCTTTCCGCTGGGTCGGGCACAGATACGCAGTATTTT. Amino acid sequence: CASSILSAGSGTDTQYF. The chain uses TRBV28 and TRBJ2-3, with unresolved D. CDR1 is MDHEN and CDR2 is SYDVKM in the germline V gene. This CDR3 is built from 17 residues. The V end was cut by 6 bases, the J end by 1 base, with 20 bases between.

This chain joins TRBV6-1 and TRBJ1-4, with 7 bases that match TRBD1. This CDR3 has 13 amino acids. Trimming removed 5 bases from V and 10 bases from J; junction bases left unmatched: 7. The germline V gene encodes CDR1 MNHNS and CDR2 SASEGT. The CDR3 spells CASSIGQVGKLFF. The CDR3 DNA reads TGTGCCAGCAGTATAGGACAGGTTGGAAAACTGTTTTTT.

This clonotype has just a few counts. This sequence joins TRBV7-9 and TRBJ2-2; unclear D gene. This CDR3 spans 15 amino acids. The germline V gene has CDR1 SEHNR and CDR2 FQNEAQ (reference sequence). Trimming left V 3 bases short and J 1 base short, with 9 bases between. CDR3 protein: CASSFGRQNTGELFF. As DNA, the CDR3 is TGTGCCAGCAGCTTTGGACGGCAGAACACCGGGGAGCTGTTTTTT.

The V call is TRBV7-3, the J call TRBJ2-1, with 7 bases aligning to TRBD2. CDR3 length equals 16 residues. The germline CDR1 and CDR2 sequences are SGHTA and FQGTGA. The V gene end was trimmed by 1 base and the J gene end by 9 bases; junction bases not matched to a gene: 12. For the CDR3, the DNA is TGTGCCAGCAGCTTAATAGGAGGGAGGGCCCTCTCTGAGCAGTTCTTC. This sequence encodes CASSLIGGRALSEQFF. Combining the CDR3 with reference TRBV7-3 and TRBJ2-1 gives the whole variable domain GAGVSQTPSNKVTEKGKYVELRCDPISGHTALYWYRQSLGQGPEFLIYFQGTGAADDSGLPNDRFFAVRPEGSVSTLKIQRTERGDSAVYLCASSLIGGRALSEQFFGPGTRLTVL.

The chain has TRBV6-1 and TRBJ2-7; 13 positions agree with TRBD2. The junction had 2 bases not matched to a gene; V was cut back by 5 bases and J by 4 bases. The CDR3 covers 14 residues. In germline, CDR1 is MNHNS, CDR2 SASEGT. The CDR3 here is CASSRLAGGYEQYF. In DNA, the CDR3 is TGTGCCAGCAGTCGACTAGCGGGGGGTTACGAGCAGTACTTC.

The chain carries TRBV15 and TRBJ2-7; perhaps D is TRBD1 or TRBD2 (5 bases each). CDR1 is LNHNV, CDR2 YYDKDF, per germline (reference sequence). V dropped 5 bases and J dropped 6 bases, with 14 bases sitting between them. This CDR3 contains 13 residues. The CDR3 loop is CATSGGDPLEQYF. Written as DNA, the CDR3 is TGTGCCACCAGCGGTGGGGACCCACTCGAGCAGTACTTC. Based on the CDR3 plus reference TRBV15 and TRBJ2-7, the full variable domain is DAMVIQNPRYQVTQFGKPVTLSCSQTLNHNVMYWYQQKSSQAPKLLFHYYDKDFNNEADTPDNFQSRRPNTSFCFLDIRSPGLGDTAMYLCATSGGDPLEQYFGPGTRLTVT.

The J gene is TRBJ2-7, the V gene TRBV20-1, with 9 bases lining up with TRBD1. Germline-derived CDR1 and CDR2 are DFQATT and SNEGSKA (reference sequence). V trimming: 0 bases; J trimming: 2 bases; junction bases outside the gene matches: 2. The CDR3 totals 14 residues. CDR3 bases: TGCAGTGCTAGAGATAACAGGGGGCCCTACGAGCAGTACTTC. Translation gives CSARDNRGPYEQYF.

The rearrangement uses TRBV4-2 and TRBJ2-5; D gene unclear. V lost 0 bases and J lost 2, with 4 bases in between. CDR3 length equals 13 residues. CDR1 is LGHNA, CDR2 YNFKEQ, per germline. The CDR3 nucleotides are TGTGCCAGCAGCCAAGATCGGCAAGAGACCCAGTACTTC. Translated, it gives CASSQDRQETQYF.

There are a few counts of this clonotype. The chain has TRBV6-5 and TRBJ2-4, with D possibly being TRBD1 (6 bases). The CDR3 extends over 17 amino acids. Trimming took off 3 bases at V and 3 bases at J, with 18 bases between the two ends. CDR1 is MNHEY, CDR2 SVGAGI, per germline. The CDR3 sequence: CASSYKGDILGKNIQYF. The CDR3 region has the DNA TGTGCCAGCAGTTATAAGGGGGACATACTCGGCAAAAACATTCAGTACTTC.

This clonotype was detected only a few times. V gene TRBV6-5 combines with J gene TRBJ1-6, with TRBD1 identical over 9 bases. V was clipped by 3 bases and J by 2 bases; unmatched bases: 2. The CDR3 is 16 residues long. The V gene's germline CDR1 is MNHEY and CDR2 SVGAGI. Written as DNA, the CDR3 is TGTGCCAGCAGTTATAGGACAGGGGCCTATAATTCACCCCTCCACTTT. Its protein is CASSYRTGAYNSPLHF.

The V and J genes are TRBV29-1 and TRBJ2-2; the D is unclear. Per the germline V gene, CDR1 is SQVTM and CDR2 is ANQGSEA. CDR3 length: 11 residues. With 6 bases removed from V and 6 bases from J, the gap between germline ends came to 8 bases. This chain's CDR3 is CSVVSAGELFF. In DNA, the CDR3 is TGCAGCGTGGTCTCCGCCGGGGAGCTGTTTTTT.

V gene TRBV19 combines with J gene TRBJ2-5; tentatively, D is TRBD2 (5 bases). The CDR3 loop spans 16 amino acids. Germline V gene data show CDR1 as LNHDA and CDR2 as SQIVND (reference sequence). Trimming pared 4 bases from V and 4 bases from J, leaving 19 bases between. CDR3 region: CASSNLEDGSRETQYF. CDR3 bases: TGTGCCAGTAGTAACTTGGAGGATGGAAGCCGAGAGACCCAGTACTTC.

This sequence joins TRBV23-1 and TRBJ2-2; 7 bases are a match to TRBD1. TRBV23-1 belongs to the ORF category, with a function that is uncertain. The CDR3 sequence is 16 residues long. Unmatched junction bases numbered 6, after V lost 2 bases and J lost 3 bases. In nucleotides, the CDR3 is TGCGCCAGCAGTCAACCGCACAGGGGAGACACCGGGGAGCTGTTTTTT. This sequence encodes CASSQPHRGDTGELFF.

This clonotype was observed a few times. The chain links TRBV4-2 to TRBJ2-5; D might be TRBD1 (5 bases). Trimming took off 0 bases at V and 1 base at J, with 9 bases between the two ends. The germline CDR1 and CDR2 sequences are LGHNA and YNFKEQ. The CDR3 extends over 15 amino acids. The DNA of the CDR3 is TGTGCCAGCAGCCAAGAGAAGACAGTCCAAGAGACCCAGTACTTC. The encoded protein is CASSQEKTVQETQYF.

The V and J genes are TRBV5-6 and TRBJ2-2, with 8 bases identical to TRBD1. Germline loops: CDR1 SGHDT, CDR2 YYEEEE. The CDR3 contains 16 residues. The ends lost 0 bases at V and 6 bases at J; junction bases unmatched: 7. DNA of the CDR3: TGTGCCAGCAGCTTGGTCCCAGGGGGCAGTTCCGGGGAGCTGTTTTTT. Translating it yields CASSLVPGGSSGELFF. Full variable domain (remainder filled in from reference TRBV5-6 and TRBJ2-2): DAGVTQSPTHLIKTRGQQVTLRCSPKSGHDTVSWYQQALGQGPQFIFQYYEEEERQRGNFPDRFSGHQFPNYSSELNVNALLLGDSALYLCASSLVPGGSSGELFFGEGSRLTVL.

This sequence joins TRBV5-1 and TRBJ2-1; 7 bases match TRBD1. V trimming: 5 bases; J trimming: 5 bases; junction bases outside the gene matches: 7. The CDR3 consists of 14 residues. Germline V gives CDR1 SGHRS, CDR2 YFSETQ. CDR3 nucleotide sequence: TGCGCCAGCAGTAGGGACAGTTTCGACAATGAGCAGTTCTTC. Translated: CASSRDSFDNEQFF.

A few counts support this clonotype. The gene calls are TRBV30 and TRBJ1-3, with D possibly TRBD1 on 5 matching bases. The CDR3 is 13 amino acids. The V gene's germline CDR1 is GTSNPN and CDR2 SVGIG (reference sequence). Between the trimmed V and J ends, which lost 7 bases and 1 base, there was a span of 11 bases. CDR3: CASTGGSGNTIYF. DNA of the CDR3: TGTGCCTCCACCGGGGGGTCTGGAAACACCATATATTTT.

The chain recombines TRBV20-1 with TRBJ2-7; 8 bases match TRBD1. The CDR3 sequence is 15 residues long. Trimming took 0 bases from V and 2 from J; bases not matched to a gene: 6. Germline loops: CDR1 DFQATT, CDR2 SNEGSKA (reference sequence). CDR3 residues: CSARDTQGVAYEQYF. The CDR3 coding sequence is TGCAGTGCTAGAGATACACAGGGGGTCGCCTACGAGCAGTACTTC.

This chain uses TRBV5-1 with TRBJ1-2, with a possible D match to TRBD1 (6 bases). The ends were cut back, 4 bases at V and 2 bases at J, with 12 bases in the middle. Germline CDR1 and CDR2: SGHRS and YFSETQ. This CDR3 contains 14 residues. The CDR3 region is CASSVGTTNYGYTF. The CDR3 DNA reads TGCGCCAGCAGCGTTGGGACAACAAACTATGGCTACACCTTC.

This clonotype turned up a few times. V is TRBV12-3 or TRBV12-4 and J is TRBJ2-3; D is unresolved. Trimming stripped 5 bases from V and 3 bases from J, with 12 bases between. The CDR3 runs to 14 residues. CDR3 sequence (DNA): TGTGCCAGCAGTCAGGCGGTACGAACAGATACGCAGTATTTT. Protein product: CASSQAVRTDTQYF.

This clonotype occurred a few times. J is TRBJ2-3 and V is TRBV7-2; TRBD2 is a possible D gene (5 bases). V was pared by 5 bases and J by 4 bases, with 13 bases between. CDR1 and CDR2 from the germline V gene are SGHTA and FQGNSA. The CDR3 covers 14 residues. The CDR3 reads CASSPRWTSDTQYF. In DNA form, the CDR3 reads TGTGCCAGCAGCCCCAGGTGGACTTCAGATACGCAGTATTTT.